The rows below give T cell receptor beta chains drawn from one sample of a study of T cells in Graves' hyperthyroidism and ophthalmopathy. TCRdb called the multiplex PCR reads again in MiXCR, with one record for every CDR3 protein. The table includes 690,000 or so distinct CDR3 sequences, roughly 20% detected once. The sequenced sample was blood. These receptors were obtained from a woman in her fifties or sixties with Graves' hyperthyroidism that later progressed to Graves' ophthalmopathy. Both conserved end residues are part of each CDR3. D genes are given only for firm matches. Some rows have no size entry. The others give once, few or many, or a class for an expanded clone.

>-|TRBV24-1|TRBJ1-2|-
TGTGCCACCAGGGACACCTATGGCTACACCTTC
CATRDTYGYTF
>-|TRBV7-9|TRBJ2-1|-
TGTGCCAGCAGCACCATCAACAATGAGCAGTTCTTC
CASSTINNEQFF
>-|TRBV5-4|TRBJ1-2|-
TGTGCCAGCAGCGTGGGGGGCGCGTCTGGCTACACCTTC
CASSVGGASGYTF
>-|TRBV29-1|TRBJ2-3|TRBD1
TGCAGCGTTGAACGGGACAGGGGCACAGATACGCAGTATTTT
CSVERDRGTDTQYF
>many|TRBV12-3/TRBV12-4|TRBJ1-1|TRBD1
TGTGCCAGCAGCTATGGGACAGAGCAAGCTTTCTTT
CASSYGTEQAFF
>many|TRBV2|TRBJ2-1|TRBD2
TGTGCCAGCAGTGAAACTTGGGGGGGAGATGAGCAGTTCTTC
CASSETWGGDEQFF
>-|TRBV19|TRBJ1-1|-
TGTGCCAGTAGTATTCTGGTGAACACTGAAGCTTTCTTT
CASSILVNTEAFF
>few|TRBV9|TRBJ2-1|-
TGTGCCAGCAGCGTAGAACGACAGACGACCCAAGGCCGCAATGAGCAGTTCTTC
CASSVERQTTQGRNEQFF
>few|TRBV19|TRBJ2-1|-
TGTGCCAGTATGTTCAGGGATCCCCACAATGAGCAGTTCTTC
CASMFRDPHNEQFF
>few|TRBV6-2/TRBV6-3|TRBJ1-5|-
TGTGCCAGCAGGAGGGGGGGGGCGCTGAGCAATCAGCCCCAGCATTTT
CASRRGGALSNQPQHF